The 20 T cell receptor beta chains listed next were all sequenced from one sample in a study of early T cells in non-severe SARS-CoV-2 infection. Using its own MiXCR run on the 5' RACE reads, TCRdb lists one record per CDR3 protein. The top ten clones hold roughly 4.8% of a sample with tens of thousands of distinct CDR3 sequences, 9.4% of them seen once. The material sequenced was whole blood, taken at baseline. The receptors derive from an adult who was a healthcare worker with PCR-confirmed SARS-CoV-2 infection or an uninfected control (not recorded which).

The chain couples TRBV18 to TRBJ2-3, with 9 bases lining up with TRBD2. Germline V gene data show CDR1 as KGHSH and CDR2 as LQKENI. V was pared by 0 bases and J by 4 bases, with 2 bases of the junction left unmatched. The CDR3 runs 15 residues. CDR3 sequence (DNA): TGTGCCAGCTCACCACCGGGACTAGCTTCAGATACGCAGTATTTT. Translated: CASSPPGLASDTQYF.

This clonotype was seen only a few times. The V and J genes are TRBV6-6 and TRBJ1-1; a weak D match, TRBD1 (5 bases). V was shortened by 2 bases and J by 1 base, with 8 bases between the two germline ends. Germline lookup yields CDR1 MNHNY and CDR2 SVGAGI (reference sequence). The CDR3 runs 14 residues. For the CDR3, the DNA is TGTGCCAGCAGTTACGACAGAGAGAACACTGAAGCTTTCTTT. This codes for CASSYDRENTEAFF.

This clonotype was recorded many times. The CDR3 DNA is TGTGCCAGCAGTTGGGACAGGGGTGGCGGAAACACCATATATTTT. It specifies CASSWDRGGGNTIYF. The chain employs TRBV6-6 and TRBJ1-3; 10 nucleotides align to TRBD1. The CDR3 is made up of 15 amino acids. V shed 4 bases and J 4 bases; nucleotides not matched to a gene: 4. Per the germline V gene, CDR1 is MNHNY and CDR2 is SVGAGI (reference sequence).

This clonotype was counted at least ten times. This rearrangement joins TRBV7-9 to TRBJ2-3; D is undetermined. The length of the CDR3 is 14 residues. V was pared by 1 base and J by 5 bases, with 10 bases between. Germline V gene lookup returns CDR1 SEHNR and CDR2 FQNEAQ (reference sequence). CDR3: CASSLGFDRDTQYF. The DNA for the CDR3 is TGTGCCAGCAGCTTAGGGTTCGATAGAGATACGCAGTATTTT.

The chain links TRBV10-2 to TRBJ2-7; 10 nucleotides line up with TRBD1. Germline V gives CDR1 WSHSY, CDR2 SAAADI. This CDR3 spans 15 amino acids. The V segment lost 7 bases and the J segment 0 bases; nucleotides outside the gene matches: 6. The CDR3 nucleotides read TGCGCCAGCACCCGGGGACAGGGGAGCTCCTACGAGCAGTACTTC. This translates into CASTRGQGSSYEQYF.

This clonotype was picked up a small number of times. DNA of the CDR3: TGTGCCAGCAGTTACAGGGTCAATGAGCAGTTCTTC. This codes for CASSYRVNEQFF. The chain combines TRBV6-2 or TRBV6-3 with TRBJ2-1; D unresolved. The CDR3 loop spans 12 amino acids. Trimming cost V 2 bases and J 6 bases, with 5 bases left between them. Looked up from germline, CDR1 is MNHEY and CDR2 is SVGEGT.

The chain has TRBV24-1 and TRBJ2-2; tentatively, D is TRBD1 or TRBD2 (5 bases each). V shed 5 bases and J shed 1 base, with 7 bases lying between them. The CDR3 has 14 amino acids. The germline V gene has CDR1 KGHDR and CDR2 SFDVKD. The CDR3, as DNA: TGTGCCACCAGTGCGGGACGGAACACCGGGGAGCTGTTTTTT. It is translated as CATSAGRNTGELFF.

This clonotype was seen many times. The gene calls are TRBV30 and TRBJ1-2, with D perhaps matching TRBD1 (5 bases). From germline, CDR1 is GTSNPN and CDR2 SVGIG (reference sequence). The CDR3 is 15 residues long. Trimming removed 1 base at V and 4 bases at J, with 16 bases between. The CDR3 coding sequence is TGTGCCTGGAGTGGAGACAGCCCGGCCCCCTATGGCTACACCTTC. This codes for CAWSGDSPAPYGYTF.

The J gene is TRBJ1-5, the V gene TRBV2, with D possibly being TRBD1 (5 bases). The CDR3 covers 16 residues. Germline values: CDR1 SNHLY, CDR2 FYNNEI. Deletions cut 6 bases from V and 2 bases from J, with 17 bases between. CDR3 sequence reads: CASSRDDRIGNQPQHF. The CDR3 coding sequence is TGTGCCAGCAGCCGGGACGACCGCATTGGCAATCAGCCCCAGCATTTT.

This clonotype was detected ten times or more. The chain employs TRBV29-1 and TRBJ1-1; no firm D call. The germline V gene encodes CDR1 SQVTM and CDR2 ANQGSEA. The CDR3 is 13 amino acids. Trimming pared 4 bases from V and 7 bases from J, leaving 16 bases between. The CDR3 protein is CSVVGRRDNEAFF. CDR3 DNA: TGCAGCGTTGTAGGTCGGCGGGATAATGAAGCTTTCTTT.

This clonotype was observed a few times. The rearrangement uses TRBV19 and TRBJ1-4; 9 bases map to TRBD1. Germline assignment: CDR1 LNHDA and CDR2 SQIVND (reference sequence). The CDR3 totals 14 residues. J was trimmed by 6 bases and V by 5 bases; bases with no gene match: 4. The CDR3 here is CASSWDRADEKLFF. CDR3 DNA: TGTGCCAGTAGTTGGGACAGGGCTGATGAAAAACTGTTTTTT.

This clonotype was seen at least ten times. V is TRBV5-1 and J is TRBJ2-6, with 9 bases lining up with TRBD1. V lost 0 bases to trimming and J lost 2 bases; unmatched junction nucleotides: 6. The CDR3 runs to 18 residues. Germline CDR1 and CDR2: SGHRS and YFSETQ. The CDR3 DNA sequence: TGCGCCAGCAGCTTGGCCGGGACAGGGAAGACTGGGGCCAACGTCCTGACTTTC. This translates into CASSLAGTGKTGANVLTF.

The CDR3 DNA sequence: TGCAGTGCCCAGCAGGGGATTGACTATGGCTACACCTTC. Protein product: CSAQQGIDYGYTF. The chain couples TRBV20-1 to TRBJ1-2, with D maybe TRBD1 (6 bases). The V gene's germline CDR1 is DFQATT and CDR2 SNEGSKA (reference sequence). V lost 6 bases, J lost 3 bases, and 14 bases lay in between. The CDR3 contains 13 residues.

This clonotype was seen at least ten times. The V call is TRBV19, the J call TRBJ1-5; no definite D call. Trimming took 4 bases from V and 3 from J, leaving 16 bases between them. Germline V gives CDR1 LNHDA, CDR2 SQIVND (reference sequence). The length of the CDR3 is 16 residues. CDR3 sequence (DNA): TGTGCCAGTAGTACCTCACCTCCCGGTCCCAATCAGCCCCAGCATTTT. The encoded protein is CASSTSPPGPNQPQHF.

This clonotype has only a few counts. The CDR3 region is CATSRDRGVAGEETQYF. The CDR3 region has the DNA TGTGCCACCAGCAGAGATCGGGGCGTAGCGGGGGAGGAGACCCAGTACTTC. The genes are TRBV15 and TRBJ2-5; 9 nucleotides align to TRBD2. CDR3 length: 17 amino acids. The germline V gene has CDR1 LNHNV and CDR2 YYDKDF (reference sequence). The junction had 10 bases not matched to a gene; V was cut back by 0 bases and J by 5 bases.

This clonotype was counted many times. The chain uses TRBV12-3 or TRBV12-4 and TRBJ1-3; D ambiguous. The CDR3 loop spans 15 amino acids. V shed 4 bases and J shed 1 base, with 11 bases lying between them. This CDR3 is CASSYAGNSGNTIYF. Here the CDR3 DNA reads TGTGCCAGCAGTTATGCGGGGAATTCTGGAAACACCATATATTTT.

This chain connects TRBV12-3 or TRBV12-4 to TRBJ2-2, with D uncertain. V dropped 5 bases and J dropped 7 bases, with 11 bases sitting between them. The CDR3 is made up of 13 amino acids. Here the CDR3 reads CASSASFDGELFF. CDR3 coding DNA: TGTGCCAGCAGTGCCTCGTTTGACGGGGAGCTGTTTTTT.

This clonotype has just a few counts. The chain employs TRBV6-2 or TRBV6-3 and TRBJ2-7; D is uncertain. Germline CDR1 is MNHEY and CDR2 is SVGEGT. The CDR3 has 11 amino acids. With 6 bases removed from V and 3 bases from J, the gap between germline ends came to 6 bases. The CDR3 DNA reads as TGTGCCAGCAGCCCCTTCTACGAGCAGTACTTC. Its translation: CASSPFYEQYF.

This rearrangement joins TRBV5-5 to TRBJ2-5; 7 nucleotides align to TRBD1. The germline V gene encodes CDR1 SGHKS and CDR2 YYEKEE (reference sequence). The ends lost 2 bases at V and 2 bases at J; junction bases unmatched: 6. This CDR3 region has 15 residues. The CDR3 reads CASSFRDSVQETQYF. The CDR3 DNA follows: TGTGCCAGCAGCTTCCGGGACAGCGTACAAGAGACCCAGTACTTC.

V and J are TRBV5-4 and TRBJ1-2; 12 nucleotides line up with TRBD1. Losses at the gene ends were 4 bases for V and 7 bases for J; bases not matched to a gene: 5. CDR1 and CDR2 from the germline V gene are SGHNT and YYREEE (reference sequence). This CDR3 is built from 14 residues. The CDR3: CASSPGTGGGGYTF. DNA of the CDR3: TGTGCCAGCAGCCCAGGGACAGGGGGCGGTGGCTACACCTTC.